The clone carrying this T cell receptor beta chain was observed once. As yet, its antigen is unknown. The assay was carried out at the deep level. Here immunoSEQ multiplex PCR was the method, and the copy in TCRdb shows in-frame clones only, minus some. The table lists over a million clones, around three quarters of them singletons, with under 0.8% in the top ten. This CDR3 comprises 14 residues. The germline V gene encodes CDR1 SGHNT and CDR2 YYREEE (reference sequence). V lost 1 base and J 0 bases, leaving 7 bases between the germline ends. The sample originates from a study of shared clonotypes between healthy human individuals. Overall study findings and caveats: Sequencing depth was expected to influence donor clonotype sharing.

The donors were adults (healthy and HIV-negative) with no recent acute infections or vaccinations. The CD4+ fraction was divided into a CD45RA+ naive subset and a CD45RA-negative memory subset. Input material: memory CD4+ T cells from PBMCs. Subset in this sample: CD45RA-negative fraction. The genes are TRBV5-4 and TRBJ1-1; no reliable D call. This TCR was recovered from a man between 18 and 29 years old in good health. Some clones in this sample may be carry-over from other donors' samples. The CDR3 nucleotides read TGTGCCAGCAGCTTGAAGGTCATGAACACTGAAGCTTTCTTT. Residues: CASSLKVMNTEAFF.